The 28 T cell receptor beta chains given below trace back to one sample, sequenced in a study of T cell repertoires in cytomegalovirus infection. What these receptors recognize is not known. Each CDR3 protein gets one entry after TCRdb re-called the reads with MiXCR. The sample lists some 940,000 distinct CDR3 sequences, more than 25% seen once, with about 14% in the top ten. Here the sequenced sample was cultured CD8+ T cells from PBMCs, taken from culture after CMV antigen stimulation. Receptor source: a human donor in good health (CMV status not recorded). Some clones in this sample may be carry-over from other donors' samples.

This clonotype was observed many times. CDR3 in amino acids: CASSPPGLGKLFF. The CDR3 DNA sequence: TGTGCCAGCAGCCCTCCGGGGCTAGGAAAACTGTTTTTT. V and J are TRBV7-9 and TRBJ1-4, with D maybe TRBD1 (5 bases). CDR3 size: 13 residues. Trimming cost V 5 bases and J 10 bases, with 14 bases left between them. Germline CDR1 is SEHNR and CDR2 is FQNEAQ (reference sequence). The full variable domain, completed using reference TRBV7-9 and TRBJ1-4, is DTGVSQNPRHKITKRGQNVTFRCDPISEHNRLYWYRQTLGQGPEFLTYFQNEAQLEKSRLLSDRFSAERPKGSFSTLEIQRTEQGDSAMYLCASSPPGLGKLFFGSGTQLSVL.

This clonotype appeared many times. The J gene is TRBJ1-1, the V gene TRBV7-6; possibly TRBD1 for D (5 bases). Germline CDR1 reads SGHVS; CDR2 reads FNYEAQ. Trimming took off 3 bases at V and 5 bases at J, with 16 bases between the two ends. The CDR3 is 15 amino acids. The CDR3 nucleotides are TGTGCCAGCAGCTTGAAGGGACGGGTGTTTACTGAAGCTTTCTTT. This gives the protein CASSLKGRVFTEAFF.

The chain is built from TRBV6-5 and TRBJ1-1, with 8 nucleotides matching TRBD1. V was clipped by 1 base and J by 4 bases; unmatched bases: 8. Germline V gives CDR1 MNHEY, CDR2 SVGAGI. The CDR3 spans 16 residues. CDR3 in DNA: TGTGCCAGCAGTTACTGGTCGACAGGGGTCCGCACTGAAGCTTTCTTT. Residues: CASSYWSTGVRTEAFF.

The chain is built from TRBV11-2 and TRBJ2-5, with 11 bases that match TRBD2. CDR3 length: 16 amino acids. Germline CDR1 is SGHAT and CDR2 is FQNNGV. The J segment lost 0 bases and the V segment lost 5 bases, leaving 5 bases of the junction unmatched. The CDR3 nucleotides read TGTGCCAGCAGCCTGGGACTAGCGGTGTACCAAGAGACCCAGTACTTC. It yields the protein CASSLGLAVYQETQYF.

The chain combines TRBV6-1 with TRBJ2-1, with 8 nucleotides matching TRBD2. J was trimmed by 7 bases and V by 9 bases; bases with no gene match: 14. The V gene's germline CDR1 is MNHNS and CDR2 SASEGT. This CDR3 spans 15 amino acids. The CDR3 spells CASTYQRGNKNEQFF. The CDR3 DNA reads as TGTGCCAGTACCTATCAGCGGGGGAACAAAAATGAGCAGTTCTTC.

The chain employs TRBV24-1 and TRBJ2-5; D call uncertain. Per the germline V gene, CDR1 is KGHDR and CDR2 is SFDVKD. V was pared by 0 bases and J by 2 bases, with 12 bases between. This CDR3 comprises 16 residues. In nucleotides, the CDR3 is TGTGCCACCAGTGATTTGGAAGATAGGAATCAAGAGACCCAGTACTTC. This sequence encodes CATSDLEDRNQETQYF.

This clonotype appeared many times. The chain is built from TRBV7-2 and TRBJ2-3, with D possibly being TRBD2 (5 bases). Germline lookup yields CDR1 SGHTA and CDR2 FQGNSA. The V gene lost 5 bases and the J gene lost 1 base, with 13 bases spanning the gap. CDR3 length equals 15 residues. The CDR3 DNA reads TGTGCCAGCAGCCCCGGCCGGGGAGGCACAGATACGCAGTATTTT. Amino acid sequence: CASSPGRGGTDTQYF.

This clonotype has a count of ten or more. The chain links TRBV27 to TRBJ2-2; TRBD1 is a possible D gene (6 bases). CDR1 and CDR2 from the germline V gene are MNHEY and SMNVEV (reference sequence). V lost 5 bases and J lost 1, with 8 bases in between. The CDR3 is 14 amino acids. The DNA for the CDR3 is TGTGCCAGCAGTCCGGGACAGAACACCGGGGAGCTGTTTTTT. Amino acids: CASSPGQNTGELFF.

The rearrangement joins TRBV28 to TRBJ1-1; D not certain. From germline, CDR1 is MDHEN and CDR2 SYDVKM. Trimming removed 3 bases at V and 1 base at J, with 12 bases between. The CDR3 sequence is 15 residues long. CDR3 amino acids: CASSFSVTQNTEAFF. The CDR3 nucleotides read TGTGCCAGCAGTTTCTCCGTAACACAGAACACTGAAGCTTTCTTT.

This clonotype was seen at least ten times. One junction end disagrees with the germline gene, perhaps due to a read error. The chain employs TRBV7-7 and TRBJ2-1, with 8 bases that match TRBD2. In germline, CDR1 is SSHAT, CDR2 FNYEAQ (reference sequence). The CDR3 loop spans 15 amino acids. CDR3 in amino acids: CASSLGGGNYNEQFF. The CDR3 nucleotides are TGTGCTAGCAGCTTAGGCGGGGGGAACTACAATGAGCAGTTCTTC. Drawing the rest from reference TRBV7-7 and TRBJ2-1, the complete variable domain is GAGVSQSPRYKVTKRGQDVTLRCDPISSHATLYWYQQALGQGPEFLTYFNYEAQPDKSGLPSDRFSAERPEGSISTLTIQRTEQRDSAMYRCASSLGGGNYNEQFFGPGTRLTVL.

V gene TRBV5-1 combines with J gene TRBJ1-2; TRBD1 matches 7 bases. The CDR3 totals 15 residues. CDR1 SGHRS and CDR2 YFSETQ come from the germline V gene. V shed 0 bases, J shed 5 bases, and the junction held 7 bases outside the gene matches. CDR3 sequence reads: CASSLVPTGSYGYTF. For the CDR3, the DNA is TGCGCCAGCAGCTTGGTCCCGACAGGGAGTTATGGCTACACCTTC. Full variable domain (rest looked up from reference TRBV5-1 and TRBJ1-2): KAGVTQTPRYLIKTRGQQVTLSCSPISGHRSVSWYQQTPGQGLQFLFEYFSETQRNKGNFPGRFSGRQFSNSRSEMNVSTLELGDSALYLCASSLVPTGSYGYTFGSGTRLTVV.

This clonotype was seen a few times. The rearrangement uses TRBV5-4 and TRBJ1-2, with 9 bases matching TRBD1. Per the germline V gene, CDR1 is SGHNT and CDR2 is YYREEE (reference sequence). Trimming cost V 1 base and J 4 bases; bases outside gene matches: 2. This CDR3 region has 14 residues. CDR3 sequence: CASSLTGGFYGYTF. Written as DNA, the CDR3 is TGTGCCAGCAGCTTGACAGGGGGCTTCTATGGCTACACCTTC.

The table lists this clonotype with a count of one. One junction end does not reproduce the germline sequence, and a read error may be involved. The chain employs TRBV4-1 and TRBJ1-1, with a possible D match to TRBD1 (6 bases). This CDR3 is 15 amino acids long. The germline gives CDR1 MGHRA, CDR2 YSYEKL. For the CDR3, the DNA is TGCGCCAACAGCCACAACAGGGAAGTGAACACTGAAGCTTTCTTT. The encoded protein is CANSHNREVNTEAFF.

J is TRBJ1-3 and V is TRBV19; no firm D call. Germline CDR1 reads LNHDA; CDR2 reads SQIVND (reference sequence). Between the trimmed V and J ends, which lost 6 bases and 7 bases, there was a span of 10 bases. This CDR3 has 12 residues. The DNA of the CDR3 is TGTGCCAGTAGCCTTGACCGGAACACCATATATTTT. Translating gives CASSLDRNTIYF.

This clonotype was counted between two and nine times. J is TRBJ2-7 and V is TRBV4-1; TRBD2 matches at 13 bases. From germline, CDR1 is MGHRA and CDR2 YSYEKL. V lost 0 bases, J lost 2 bases, and 10 bases stayed unmatched. CDR3 length: 19 residues. CDR3 sequence (DNA): TGCGCCAGCAGCCAAGAGGCCTCGGGACTAGCGGGGTTCACCTACGAGCAGTACTTC. It translates to CASSQEASGLAGFTYEQYF.

V is TRBV6-5 and J is TRBJ2-2, with D possibly TRBD1 on 5 matching bases. The CDR3 contains 14 residues. With 5 bases removed from V and 4 bases from J, the gap between germline ends came to 11 bases. CDR1 and CDR2 (germline): MNHEY, SVGAGI. CDR3 residues: CASSNPDSTGELFF. CDR3 sequence (DNA): TGTGCCAGCAGTAACCCCGACAGCACCGGGGAGCTGTTTTTT.

The genes are TRBV4-3 and TRBJ2-5; D uncertain. The CDR3 sequence is 15 residues long. V shed 0 bases and J shed 1 base, with 9 bases lying between them. In germline, CDR1 is LGHNA, CDR2 YSLEER. The CDR3 region has the DNA TGCGCCAGCAGCCAAGATCTAGGCAGCCAAGAGACCCAGTACTTC. This gives the protein CASSQDLGSQETQYF.

The V and J genes are TRBV13 and TRBJ1-1; TRBD1 matches at 8 bases. Germline assignment: CDR1 PRHDT and CDR2 FYEKMQ (reference sequence). The CDR3 totals 17 residues. J gave up 2 bases and V 1 base, and 9 bases lay outside the gene matches. CDR3 sequence reads: CASSLALLQGANTEAFF. CDR3 sequence (DNA): TGTGCCAGCAGCTTAGCCCTACTTCAGGGGGCAAACACTGAAGCTTTCTTT.

This clonotype was observed a few times. The chain links TRBV19 to TRBJ1-5; a possible D gene is TRBD1 (5 bases). Germline assignment: CDR1 LNHDA and CDR2 SQIVND (reference sequence). The CDR3 loop spans 14 amino acids. Trimming pared 10 bases from V and 2 bases from J, leaving 15 bases between. In nucleotides, the CDR3 is TGTGCCACCCAGGGCAGAGAAGGCAATCAGCCCCAGCATTTT. It specifies CATQGREGNQPQHF.

V is TRBV6-2 or TRBV6-3 and J is TRBJ2-7, with D maybe TRBD1 (6 bases). The CDR3 covers 16 residues. Germline CDR1 is MNHEY and CDR2 is SVGEGT. Trimming removed 5 bases at V and 2 bases at J, with 19 bases between. This CDR3 is CASSPSSPRGPYEQYV. The CDR3 bases are TGTGCCAGCAGTCCCTCGAGCCCCAGGGGACCCTACGAGCAGTACGTC.

About this clonotype: Germline and junction disagree at one end, which may indicate a read error. The V call is TRBV4-1, the J call TRBJ1-3; D unclear. Germline V gene lookup returns CDR1 MGHRA and CDR2 YSYEKL. The CDR3 loop spans 18 amino acids. CDR3 nucleotide sequence: TGTGCCAGCAGCCAAGTGGGGAGGGAGCACGGTGGAGGAAACACCATATATTTT. Amino acid sequence: CASSQVGREHGGGNTIYF.

The chain employs TRBV28 and TRBJ1-5; D ambiguous. CDR1 is MDHEN and CDR2 is SYDVKM in the germline V gene. This CDR3 is built from 12 residues. V lost 3 bases and J lost 5, with 5 bases in between. The CDR3 sequence: CASSFGYQPQHF. CDR3 nucleotides: TGTGCCAGCAGTTTCGGATATCAGCCCCAGCATTTT.

Ten or more counts support this clonotype. The chain employs TRBV7-2 and TRBJ2-5; 10 bases are shared with TRBD2. J gave up 4 bases and V 5 bases, and 13 bases lay outside the gene matches. The CDR3 covers 17 residues. CDR1 SGHTA and CDR2 FQGNSA come from the germline V gene. DNA for the CDR3: TGTGCCAGCAGCCAACGACTCCGGAGCGGGGGGGTAGAGACCCAGTACTTC. Its translation is CASSQRLRSGGVETQYF.

V is TRBV7-9 and J is TRBJ1-1; the D gene is possibly TRBD1 (5 bases). Trimming removed 4 bases at V and 0 bases at J, with 18 bases between. CDR1 SEHNR and CDR2 FQNEAQ come from the germline V gene (reference sequence). This CDR3 has 17 residues. The CDR3, as DNA: TGTGCCAGCAGCTCCTGGGCACGAGGGGCTCTGAACACTGAAGCTTTCTTT. This sequence encodes CASSSWARGALNTEAFF.

This clonotype was recorded a few times. V and J are TRBV6-2 or TRBV6-3 and TRBJ2-7, with D tentatively TRBD1 (5 bases). In germline, CDR1 is MNHEY, CDR2 SVGEGT. The CDR3 length is 14 residues. Trimming left V 6 bases short and J 2 bases short, with 14 bases between. The CDR3 here is CASSDDRDPYEQYV. In DNA form, the CDR3 reads TGTGCCAGCAGCGACGACAGAGATCCCTACGAGCAGTACGTC.

The sample holds a few counts of this clonotype. The chain is built from TRBV7-9 and TRBJ1-1; no definite D call. The V end was cut by 1 base, the J end by 5 bases, with 14 bases between. This CDR3 contains 15 residues. CDR1 is SEHNR, CDR2 FQNEAQ, per germline (reference sequence). The CDR3: CASSLVAGLGTEAFF. The CDR3 nucleotides are TGTGCCAGCAGCTTAGTCGCGGGTTTGGGAACTGAAGCTTTCTTT.

The chain combines TRBV29-1 with TRBJ1-4; D uncertain. Germline-derived CDR1 and CDR2 are SQVTM and ANQGSEA. This CDR3 contains 15 residues. The V gene lost 4 bases and the J gene lost 0 bases, with 12 bases spanning the gap. CDR3 nucleotide sequence: TGCAGCGTTGGCGAGGTCATTGCAACTAATGAAAAACTGTTTTTT. Its translation: CSVGEVIATNEKLFF. The whole variable domain, filled in from reference TRBV29-1 and TRBJ1-4, reads SAVISQKPSRDICQRGTSLTIQCQVDSQVTMMFWYRQQPGQSLTLIATANQGSEATYESGFVIDKFPISRPNLTFSTLTVSNMSPEDSSIYLCSVGEVIATNEKLFFGSGTQLSVL.

This chain joins TRBV10-3 and TRBJ1-3, with D tentatively TRBD1 (6 bases). Germline V lookup: CDR1 ENHRY, CDR2 SYGVKD. Trimming shortened V by 0 bases and J by 0 bases, and 6 bases separated the two germline ends. There are 15 residues in the CDR3. DNA for the CDR3: TGTGCCATCAGTGAGTCGGACAGCTCTGGAAACACCATATATTTT. Protein: CAISESDSSGNTIYF.